The rows below give T cell receptor beta chains drawn from one sample of a study of T cell changes during pregnancy in multiple sclerosis. Measured with immunoSEQ multiplex PCR; TCRdb has only the in-frame clones, and not every one. The profile shows around 72,000 clones, about 90% of them singletons. The material was CD4+ T cells from peripheral blood mononuclear cells, obtained before pregnancy. The receptor set was obtained from a female donor with multiple sclerosis, enrolled in a pregnancy study. CDR3s include the opening cysteine and the closing phenylalanine or tryptophan. A D gene is named only where the DNA matches it firmly. Size values are once, few and many counts, or a class for expanded clones, and some rows have none.

v_gene	d_gene	abundance	j_gene	CDR3aa	CDR3nt
TRBV2	-	few	TRBJ1-2	CASVRGGGYTF	TGTGCCAGCGTCAGGGGAGGGGGCTACACCTTC
TRBV28	-	-	TRBJ1-2	CASSSGLSNYGYTF	TGTGCCAGCAGTTCGGGATTGTCTAACTATGGCTACACCTTC
TRBV7-2	-	-	TRBJ2-5	CASSQEDRLGTQYF	TGCGCCAGCAGCCAAGAGGATCGGCTAGGGACCCAGTACTTC
TRBV28	TRBD1	once	TRBJ1-5	CASSHVPGQGSNQPQHF	TGTGCCAGCAGCCACGTTCCGGGACAGGGTAGCAATCAGCCCCAGCATTTT
TRBV4-1	-	-	TRBJ2-1	CASTNRAEHNEQFF	TGCGCCAGCACCAACAGGGCGGAGCACAATGAGCAGTTCTTC
TRBV30	TRBD2	once	TRBJ2-2	CAWSKTSVGTGELFF	TGTGCCTGGAGTAAAACTAGCGTTGGCACCGGGGAGCTGTTTTTT
TRBV21-1	-	-	TRBJ1-2	CASSKEAGRANYGYTF	TGTGCCAGCAGCAAAGAGGCAGGGCGAGCTAACTATGGCTACACCTTC
TRBV30	-	-	TRBJ2-5	CAWSGGPLETQYF	TGTGCCTGGAGCGGGGGGCCTCTGGAGACCCAGTACTTC
TRBV6-5	-	-	TRBJ2-7	CASRRDYEQYF	TGTGCCAGCAGGCGAGACTACGAGCAGTACTTC
TRBV27	TRBD2	-	TRBJ2-5	CASSLASGGWETQYF	TGTGCCAGCAGTTTGGCTAGCGGGGGGTGGGAGACCCAGTACTTC
TRBV27	-	-	TRBJ1-5	CASSLRGRGQPQHF	TGTGCCAGCAGTTTAAGAGGGAGGGGACAGCCCCAGCATTTT
TRBV6-1	TRBD2	-	TRBJ2-7	CASTRYSGGYEQYF	TGTGCCAGCACCAGATATAGCGGGGGCTACGAGCAGTACTTC
TRBV7-2	TRBD2	-	TRBJ2-5	CASSQGTSGGQETQYF	TGTGCCAGCAGCCAAGGGACTAGCGGAGGCCAAGAGACCCAGTACTTC
TRBV27	TRBD1	-	TRBJ1-1	CASVLLGTGFGAFF	TGTGCCAGCGTTTTACTCGGGACAGGGTTCGGCGCTTTCTTT
TRBV30	-	-	TRBJ2-5	CAWSVGGAETQYF	TGTGCCTGGAGTGTTGGGGGGGCCGAGACCCAGTACTTC
TRBV29-1	TRBD1	-	TRBJ2-5	CSVETGGMETQYF	TGCAGCGTTGAAACAGGGGGCATGGAGACCCAGTACTTC